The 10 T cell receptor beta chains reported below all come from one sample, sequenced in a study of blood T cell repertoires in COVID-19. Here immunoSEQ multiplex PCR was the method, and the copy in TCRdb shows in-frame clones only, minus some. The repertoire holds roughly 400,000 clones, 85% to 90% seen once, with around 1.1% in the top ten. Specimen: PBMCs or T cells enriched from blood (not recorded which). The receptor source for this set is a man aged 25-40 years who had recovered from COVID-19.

The CDR3 reads CATSDSAGTGRHGYTF. The CDR3 DNA reads TGTGCCACCAGTGATTCCGCCGGGACAGGTCGACACGGCTACACCTTC. The V gene is TRBV24-1, the J gene TRBJ1-2; 8 bases map to TRBD1. V lost 2 bases and J lost 8; bases outside the gene matches: 12. The CDR3 extends over 16 amino acids. Germline V CDR1 and CDR2: KGHDR, SFDVKD.

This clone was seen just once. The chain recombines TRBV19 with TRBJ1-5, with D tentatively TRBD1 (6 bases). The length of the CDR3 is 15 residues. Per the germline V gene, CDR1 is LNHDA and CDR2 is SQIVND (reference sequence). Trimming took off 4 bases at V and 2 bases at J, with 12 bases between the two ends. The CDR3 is CASSKENRGNQPQHF. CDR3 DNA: TGTGCCAGTAGTAAGGAGAACAGGGGCAATCAGCCCCAGCATTTT.

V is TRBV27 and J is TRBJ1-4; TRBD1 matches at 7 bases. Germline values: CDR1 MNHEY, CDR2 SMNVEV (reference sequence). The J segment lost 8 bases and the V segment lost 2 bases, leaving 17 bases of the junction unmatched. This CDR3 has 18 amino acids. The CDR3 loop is CASSLSETGPFRGEKLFF. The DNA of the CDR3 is TGTGCCAGCAGTTTAAGCGAGACAGGGCCTTTTCGCGGAGAAAAACTGTTTTTT.

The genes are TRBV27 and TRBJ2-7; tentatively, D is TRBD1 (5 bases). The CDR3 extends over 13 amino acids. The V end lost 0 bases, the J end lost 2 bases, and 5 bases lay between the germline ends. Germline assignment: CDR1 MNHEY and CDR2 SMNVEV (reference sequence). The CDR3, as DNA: TGTGCCAGCAGTTTATCAGGGGCCTACGAGCAGTACTTC. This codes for CASSLSGAYEQYF.

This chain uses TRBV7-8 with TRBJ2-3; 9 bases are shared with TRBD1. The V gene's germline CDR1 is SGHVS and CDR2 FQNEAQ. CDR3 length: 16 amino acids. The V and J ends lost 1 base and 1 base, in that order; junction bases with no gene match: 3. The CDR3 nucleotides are TGTGCCAGCAGCTTAGGTCGGACAGGGGGCACAGATACGCAGTATTTT. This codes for CASSLGRTGGTDTQYF.

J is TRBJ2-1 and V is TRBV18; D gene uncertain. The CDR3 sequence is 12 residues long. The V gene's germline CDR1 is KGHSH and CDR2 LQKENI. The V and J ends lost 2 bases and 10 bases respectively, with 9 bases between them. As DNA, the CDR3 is TGTGCCAGCTCACCAACCGGGTACGAGCAGTTCTTC. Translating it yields CASSPTGYEQFF.

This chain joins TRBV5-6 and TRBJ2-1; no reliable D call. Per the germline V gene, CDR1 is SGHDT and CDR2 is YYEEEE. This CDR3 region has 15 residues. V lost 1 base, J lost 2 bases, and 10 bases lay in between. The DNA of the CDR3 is TGTGCCAGCAGCTTGTCCGTGACTGCCTACAATGAGCAGTTCTTC. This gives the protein CASSLSVTAYNEQFF.

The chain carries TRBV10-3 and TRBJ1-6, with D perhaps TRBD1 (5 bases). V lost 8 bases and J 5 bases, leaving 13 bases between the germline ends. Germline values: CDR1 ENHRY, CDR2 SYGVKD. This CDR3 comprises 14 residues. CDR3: CAIGAGQDNSPLHF. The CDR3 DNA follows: TGTGCCATCGGGGCAGGACAAGATAATTCACCCCTCCACTTT.

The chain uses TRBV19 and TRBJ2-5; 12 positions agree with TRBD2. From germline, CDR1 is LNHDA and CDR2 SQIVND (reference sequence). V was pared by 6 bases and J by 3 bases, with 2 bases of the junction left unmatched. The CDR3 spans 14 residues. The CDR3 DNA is TGTGCCAGTAGGACTAGCGGGGGAAAAGAGACCCAGTACTTC. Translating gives CASRTSGGKETQYF.

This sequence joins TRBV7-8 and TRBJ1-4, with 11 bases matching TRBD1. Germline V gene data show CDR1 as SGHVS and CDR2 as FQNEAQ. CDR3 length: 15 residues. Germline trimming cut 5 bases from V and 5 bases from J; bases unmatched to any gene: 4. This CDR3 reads CASSTRTGGNEKLFF. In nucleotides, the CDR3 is TGTGCCAGCAGCACCAGGACAGGGGGCAATGAAAAACTGTTTTTT.